This record looks at one T cell receptor (beta chain) sequence and its context. What it binds is not known. CDR1 and CDR2 from the germline V gene are MNHEY and SMNVEV (reference sequence). V shed 5 bases and J shed 0 bases, with 8 bases lying between them. The CDR3 sequence is 14 residues long. The source of the sample is a study of cytomegalovirus exposure and HLA in healthy donors. Whole-study context: Early on, a data release was issued that held about 85 million unique TCRs from HLA-typed donors. Findings of the study overall: More clonal expansion characterized HLA-associated TCR beta chains than equally common others in a later analysis.

The PCR used 60 Vbeta and 13 Jbeta primers. Clones were sequenced by immunoSEQ multiplex PCR, and TCRdb holds only the in-frame ones, with some missing. The sample includes about 120,000 clones, roughly 76% of them seen just once. Healthy bone marrow donors made up the cohort. The study sampled nominally healthy donors, though unrecorded immune exposures were likely. This chain links TRBV27 with TRBJ1-5; tentative D call: TRBD1 (6 bases). Sequenced material: PBMCs. This TCR was recovered from a man aged 50 to 59 in good health and CMV-seropositive. CDR3: CASSRGYSNQPQHF. As DNA, the CDR3 is TGTGCCAGCAGTAGGGGGTATAGCAATCAGCCCCAGCATTTT.